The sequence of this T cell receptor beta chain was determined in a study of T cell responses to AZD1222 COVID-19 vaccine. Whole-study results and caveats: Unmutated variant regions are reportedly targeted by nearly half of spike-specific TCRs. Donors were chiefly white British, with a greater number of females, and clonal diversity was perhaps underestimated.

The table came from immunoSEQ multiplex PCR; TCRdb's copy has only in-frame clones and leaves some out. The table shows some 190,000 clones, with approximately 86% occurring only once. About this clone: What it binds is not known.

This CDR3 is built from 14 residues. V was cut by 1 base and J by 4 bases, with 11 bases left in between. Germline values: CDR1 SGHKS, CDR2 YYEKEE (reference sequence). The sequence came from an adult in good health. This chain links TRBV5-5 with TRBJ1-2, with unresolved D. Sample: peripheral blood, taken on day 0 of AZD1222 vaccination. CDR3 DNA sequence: TGTGCCAGCAGCTTGATAGACTTCTCCTATGGCTACACCTTC. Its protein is CASSLIDFSYGYTF.